The present T cell receptor (beta chain) was sequenced within a study of T cells in women clearing cervical HPV infection (dated by TCRdb to 2016 to 2019). Study-level background: The cases were 20 to 25 women with histologically confirmed HPV16-related CIN3 or worse, and 2 of those women had invasive cancers. The roughly 23 controls were women who cleared a single incident HPV16 infection within 12 months without developing precancer or cancer. Blood from cases was collected at the visit where the lesion was first found, while blood from controls was collected once the infection could no longer be detected. For cases, the median interval between lesion detection and blood sampling was about 140 days, with an interquartile range of roughly 80 to 200 days. Because only a few women had HLA typing data, the possibility that HLA type acted as a confounder could not be ruled out. Nested within Costa Rica's Guanacaste HPV Natural History Study, an exploratory proof-of-principle case-control study compared TCR repertoires across cervical HPV16 outcomes. Cases were matched to controls by age within five years and by the year the sample was collected. A median age of 34 years was observed in cases versus 38 to 40 in controls, and no significant differences in baseline characteristics were found. In the parent cohort, some 10,000 women aged 18 or older were enrolled in Guanacaste, Costa Rica, during about 1992 to 1995 and were followed for roughly 7 years. Five blinded duplicates per group were added as quality controls, so that approximately 60 samples were obtained: around 50 participants and 10 replicates.

Every participant had a single incident cervical HPV16 infection, and prevalent HPV16 infections were excluded. Cervical HPV DNA was detected by MY09/MY11 PCR and genotyped by dot-blot hybridization. Roughly 16 mL of heparinized blood were centrifuged, and the buffy coat was split into aliquots, frozen at -30 degrees C, and then kept at -80 degrees C. QIAGEN kits were used to extract genomic DNA from buffy coat specimens. The immunoSEQ assay used multiplex PCR to amplify TCR beta CDR3 regions from an average of approximately 1,100 ng of genomic DNA per sample. The assay corrected primer bias using a complete synthetic TCR repertoire to establish an amplification baseline. The amplicons were sequenced using the Illumina platform. The source study handled its data this way. Sequence errors were corrected by clustering with frequency ratios and a modified nearest-neighbor algorithm, and the sequences were then analyzed in the immunoSEQ Analyzer using IMGT gene definitions. TCR richness and evenness were averaged over 20 rarefaction repeats at each rarefaction depth, excluding samples with fewer sequences than the depth. Wilcoxon rank sum tests with FDR correction were used to compare relative abundances of V, D and J genes between the groups. Blinded duplicates gave an intraclass correlation of around 95% for TCR richness and an average of approximately 83% across around 70 gene segments. TCRdb retrieved this table from immuneACCESS and kept in-frame rearrangements only. Not all clones are present; in checked studies, unresolved V genes account for under half, and no reason is known for the remainder. The V and J calls and clone size come from that table; D and trimming were worked out from the DNA. This sample's table contains tens of thousands of clones. The top ten clonotypes cover approximately 6% of the sample.

Overall study results and their limits: The cross-sectional design could not show whether associations preceded infection or resulted from it; effector/memory subsets and HPV-specific T cells were not isolated. TCR repertoire richness was significantly higher in CIN3+ cases than in controls across sequencing depths, while evenness did not differ. Because the number of T cells per sample was unknown, the richness differences could reflect varying T-cell content rather than repertoire biology. Random forest classifiers that combined richness and V gene abundances separated cases from controls with an estimated AUC of around 0.8.

A note on this clone: The target of this receptor is not known.

Sequencing was done on a sample of blood buffy coat. This clonotype was sampled from a woman between 18 and 70 years old with a cervical HPV16 infection that either progressed to CIN3+ or cleared (not recorded which).

Incomplete CDR3 DNA: TGTGCCAGCGGACAGAAGGGGGACTCACCC. It is translated as CASGQKGDSP. The CDR3 reads in full as CASGQKGDSPLHF. This chain is built from TRBV11-3 and TRBJ1-6; a weak D assignment points to TRBD1 (6 bases agree). The read terminates 3 residues before the CDR3 end, so the remaining end is supplied by the germline J gene. The cysteine opens and the phenylalanine closes a CDR3 of 13 amino acids. Only the CDR3 bases that were read are kept: 30 of them, in frame from base 1. Relative to germline, V is 8 bases shorter and J is 10 bases shorter, with 15 bases between their ends. The germline V gene supplies CDR1 SGHNT and CDR2 YENEEA.